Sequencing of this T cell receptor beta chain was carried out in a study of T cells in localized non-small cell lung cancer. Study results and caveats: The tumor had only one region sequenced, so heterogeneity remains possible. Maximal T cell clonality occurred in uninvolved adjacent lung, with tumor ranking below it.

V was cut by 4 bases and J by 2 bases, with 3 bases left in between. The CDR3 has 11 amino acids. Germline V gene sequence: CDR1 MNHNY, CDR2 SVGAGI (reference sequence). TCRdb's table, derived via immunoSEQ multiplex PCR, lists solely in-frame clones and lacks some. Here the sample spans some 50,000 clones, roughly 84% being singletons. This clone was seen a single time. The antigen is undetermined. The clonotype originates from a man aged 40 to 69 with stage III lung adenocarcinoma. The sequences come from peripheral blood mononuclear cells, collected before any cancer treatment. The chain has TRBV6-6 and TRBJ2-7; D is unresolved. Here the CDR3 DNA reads TGTGCCAGCAGTTCCACCTACGAGCAGTACTTC. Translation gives CASSSTYEQYF.